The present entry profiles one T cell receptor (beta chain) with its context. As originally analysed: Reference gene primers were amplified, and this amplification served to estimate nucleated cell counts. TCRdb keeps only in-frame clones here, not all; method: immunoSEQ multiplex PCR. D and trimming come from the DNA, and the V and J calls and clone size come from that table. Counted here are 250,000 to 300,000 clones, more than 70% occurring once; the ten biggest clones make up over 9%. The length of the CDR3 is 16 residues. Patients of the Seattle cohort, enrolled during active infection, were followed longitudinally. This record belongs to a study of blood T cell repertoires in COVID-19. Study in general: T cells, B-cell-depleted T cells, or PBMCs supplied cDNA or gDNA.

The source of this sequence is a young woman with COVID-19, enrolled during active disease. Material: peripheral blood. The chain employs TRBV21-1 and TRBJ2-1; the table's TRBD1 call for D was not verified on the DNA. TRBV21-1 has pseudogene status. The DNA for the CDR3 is TGTGCCAGCAGCAAATCGGAACAGGGGGCCTACAATGAGCAGTTCTTC. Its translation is CASSKSEQGAYNEQFF.